Below, one T cell receptor beta chain is given with its context. The clone's antigen remains unknown. Per-base qualities were not stored, and no clone one base away is much larger. These data belong to a study of PD-1 blockade in classical Hodgkin lymphoma (TCRdb year 2020). Study-wide context: Nivolumab dosing was 3 mg/kg intravenously every 2 weeks, continuing until either disease progression or unacceptable toxicity. A peripheral blood immune signature of response to PD-1 blockade in classical Hodgkin lymphoma was defined using TCR beta sequencing and CyTOF.

The germline ends are 10 bases apart after V is trimmed by 4 bases and J by 4 bases. Counted from cysteine to phenylalanine, this CDR3 has 13 amino acids. Of the read, only the CDR3 DNA is kept; its 39 bases are in frame from base 1. Sequences SGDLS (CDR1) and YYNGEE (CDR2) are obtained from the germline V gene. This specimen's time point label, interpreted: cycle 2 day 1 (C2D1) of nivolumab. Every trial patient had relapsed after autologous stem cell transplantation, and cohorts A, B and C differed in prior brentuximab vedotin exposure. The trial cohort was composed of approximately 60 patients with relapsed/refractory classical Hodgkin lymphoma, for whom complete response, partial response or progressive disease was recorded as best overall response. Single-agent nivolumab was administered to trial patients in the multi-cohort phase II CheckMate 205 trial. Best overall response was determined by an independent review committee according to the 2007 International Working Group response criteria. Trial PBMCs were collected just before the start of nivolumab (C1D1) and during therapy at cycle 2 day 1 and cycle 4 day 1. Peripheral blood was collected in 8 mL Vacutainer Cell Preparation Tubes, from which PBMCs were isolated by centrifugation and then cryopreserved.

Genomic DNA was extracted with the Qiagen DNeasy kit from unsorted PBMCs and from negatively selected CD4+ and CD8+ fractions. TCR beta CDR3 regions were subjected to amplification by immunoSEQ multiplex PCR with primers that anneal to V and J segments. A synthetic immune receptor repertoire was used to minimize amplification bias, and remaining bias was computationally removed after sequencing. Concerning the study's data processing: Repertoire diversity was quantified as the Shannon entropy index using custom Python scripts. Unsorted, CD4+ and CD8+ repertoires were analyzed separately, except for combined analyses in which CD4+ and CD8+ sequences were merged in silico. Clonal expansion was defined as at least a 2-fold frequency increase after treatment relative to C1D1, with a pseudocount of 0.5 for undetected baseline clones. Singleton clones were defined as clones with 0 or 1 copy at C1D1, and non-singleton clones were defined as clones with 2 or more copies. Clones expanded in unsorted samples were assigned a CD4+, CD8+ or unknown annotation through matching of protein sequences in sorted samples from the same patient. Wilcoxon tests on paired samples were used to test diversity changes from C1D1 to C4D1. TCRdb holds this immuneACCESS table with in-frame rearrangements only. Some clones are missing; in checked studies, unresolved V genes explain under half, and the rest has no known cause. Clonal size and the V and J genes are those of that table, whereas D and trimming came from the DNA. This sample is represented by about 58,000 clones; around 93% of them were singletons. The ten largest clonotypes hold under 11% of the sample.

Study-wide findings and limitations: Baseline TCR diversity was reported to be lower in newly diagnosed patients than in healthy donors and to be lower still in relapsed/refractory patients. Lower diversity was seen in patients whose nivolumab began less than 1 year after ASCT, and these patients were left out of later analyses so that immune reconstitution would not confound the results. The study was limited to a single clinical trial cohort, and causes of repertoire differences, possibly disease activity or prior therapy, remained undefined. A significant rise by C4D1 was seen in CD4+ but not CD8+ TCR diversity (p=0.0027 vs p=0.16), with the rise being most apparent in complete responders (p=0.02). Trial patients achieving complete response had baseline diversity similar to newly diagnosed patients, whereas partial responders and progressors had significantly lower diversity.

This material consisted of peripheral blood mononuclear cells (PBMCs), taken before the second cycle of nivolumab. The sequence was collected from a human donor with classical Hodgkin lymphoma. The chain is made from TRBV9 and TRBJ2-3; the D gene is possibly TRBD2, with 6 bases matching. The CDR3 region has the sequence CASSTREPDTQYF. Here is the DNA: TGTGCCAGCAGCACCCGGGAGCCAGATACGCAGTATTTT.